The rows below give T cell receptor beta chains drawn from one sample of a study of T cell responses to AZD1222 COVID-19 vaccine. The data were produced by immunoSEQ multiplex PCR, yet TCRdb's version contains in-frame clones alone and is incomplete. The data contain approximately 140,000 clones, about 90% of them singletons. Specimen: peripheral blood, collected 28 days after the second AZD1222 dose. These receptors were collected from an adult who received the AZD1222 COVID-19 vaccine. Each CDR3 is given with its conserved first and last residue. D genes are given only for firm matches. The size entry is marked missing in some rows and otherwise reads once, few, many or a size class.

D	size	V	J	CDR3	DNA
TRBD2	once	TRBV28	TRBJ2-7	CASSSLGAGGGYEQYF	TGTGCCAGCAGTTCTCTGGGGGCGGGAGGAGGCTACGAGCAGTACTTC
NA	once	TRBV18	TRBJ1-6	CASSPGGLGSPLHF	TGTGCCAGCTCACCAGGGGGCTTGGGTTCACCCCTCCACTTT
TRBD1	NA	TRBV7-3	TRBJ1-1	CASSPGQGNTEAFF	TGTGCCAGCAGCCCCGGACAGGGGAACACTGAAGCTTTCTTT
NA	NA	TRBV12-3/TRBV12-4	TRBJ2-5	CASSPESGDQYF	TGTGCCAGCAGTCCCGAATCTGGCGACCAGTACTTC
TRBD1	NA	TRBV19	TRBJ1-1	CASSPGDRVTEAFF	TGTGCCAGTAGTCCCGGGGACAGGGTCACTGAAGCTTTCTTT
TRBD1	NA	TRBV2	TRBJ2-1	CASSRLKSEQGARGYNEQFF	TGTGCCAGCAGCCGACTGAAAAGTGAGCAGGGGGCAAGGGGTTACAATGAGCAGTTCTTC
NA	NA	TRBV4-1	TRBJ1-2	CASSQVPAGLGGYTF	TGCGCCAGCAGCCAAGTCCCGGCGGGACTCGGTGGCTACACCTTC
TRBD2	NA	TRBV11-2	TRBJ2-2	CASSRLADIAGELFF	TGTGCCAGCAGCCGACTAGCGGATATCGCCGGGGAGCTGTTTTTT
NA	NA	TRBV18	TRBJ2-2	CASSLGATNTGELFF	TGTGCCAGCTCACTAGGGGCCACGAACACCGGGGAGCTGTTTTTT
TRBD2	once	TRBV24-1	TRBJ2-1	CATSSAGGSYNEQFF	TGTGCCACCAGTTCAGCGGGGGGCTCCTACAATGAGCAGTTCTTC
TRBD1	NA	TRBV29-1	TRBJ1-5	CSAGTEFNQPQHF	TGCAGCGCCGGGACAGAGTTCAATCAGCCCCAGCATTTT
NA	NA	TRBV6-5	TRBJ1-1	CATQGRNTEAFF	TGTGCCACCCAGGGGAGGAACACTGAAGCTTTCTTT
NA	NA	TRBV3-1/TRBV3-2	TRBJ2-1	CASSQAGTGDEQFF	TGTGCCAGCAGCCAAGCAGGAACGGGAGATGAGCAGTTCTTC
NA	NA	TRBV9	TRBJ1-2	CASSPGGGYGYTF	TGTGCCAGCAGCCCTGGGGGGGGGTATGGCTACACCTTC
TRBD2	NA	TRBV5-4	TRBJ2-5	CASRPGGAGGTEETQYF	TGTGCCAGCAGGCCCGGGGGAGCGGGAGGGACAGAGGAGACCCAGTACTTC
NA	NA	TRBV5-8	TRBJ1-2	CASSLVRNYGYTF	TGTGCCAGCAGCTTGGTCAGAAACTATGGCTACACCTTC
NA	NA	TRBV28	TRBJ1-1	CASSLRASSAEAFF	TGTGCCAGCAGTTTAAGGGCTTCGAGCGCTGAAGCTTTCTTT
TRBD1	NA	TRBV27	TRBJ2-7	CASSFKRTGYEQYF	TGTGCCAGCAGTTTCAAGAGGACAGGCTACGAGCAGTACTTC
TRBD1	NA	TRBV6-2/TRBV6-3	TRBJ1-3	CASSTYRGGNTIYF	TGTGCCAGCAGTACCTACAGGGGAGGAAACACCATATATTTT
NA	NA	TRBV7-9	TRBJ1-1	CASSSGGRKVTEAFF	TGTGCCAGCAGCTCTGGAGGCAGGAAGGTTACTGAAGCTTTCTTT
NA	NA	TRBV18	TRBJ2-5	CASSPLGQVQETQYF	TGTGCCAGCTCACCTCTGGGACAAGTACAAGAGACCCAGTACTTC
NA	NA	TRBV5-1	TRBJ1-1	CASSLGQMNTEAFF	TGCGCCAGCAGCTTGGGACAGATGAACACTGAAGCTTTCTTT
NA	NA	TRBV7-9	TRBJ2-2	CASSLAGGNTGELFF	TGTGCCAGCAGCTTAGCCGGGGGGAACACCGGGGAGCTGTTTTTT
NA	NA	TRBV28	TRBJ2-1	CASSTRRWEFF	TGTGCCAGCAGCACCCGAAGATGGGAGTTCTTC
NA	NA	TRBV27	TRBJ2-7	CASSLAGRGYEQYF	TGTGCCAGCAGCCTCGCGGGCAGGGGTTACGAGCAGTACTTC
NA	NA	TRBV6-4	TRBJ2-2	CASSVDRLANTGELFF	TGTGCCAGCAGTGTCGACAGGCTGGCAAACACCGGGGAGCTGTTTTTT
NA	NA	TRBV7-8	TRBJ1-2	CASSRGSHAVLAGYTF	TGTGCCAGCAGCCGAGGTTCGCATGCAGTACTCGCTGGCTACACCTTC
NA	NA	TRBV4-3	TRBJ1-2	CASSQGLQGSVGEYGYTF	TGCGCCAGCAGCCAAGGATTGCAGGGAAGTGTTGGGGAGTATGGCTACACCTTC
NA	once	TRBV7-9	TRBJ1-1	CATVDAGSNTEAFF	TGTGCCACCGTAGATGCGGGGTCGAACACTGAAGCTTTCTTT
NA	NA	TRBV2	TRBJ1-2	CARRALTGPNYGYTF	TGTGCCAGGAGAGCATTGACAGGACCTAACTATGGCTACACCTTC
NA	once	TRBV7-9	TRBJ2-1	CASSFNEQFF	TGTGCCAGCAGCTTCAATGAGCAGTTCTTC
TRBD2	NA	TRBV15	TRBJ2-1	CATSTRPWTSGGEQFF	TGTGCCACCAGCACCAGGCCATGGACTAGCGGGGGTGAGCAGTTCTTC
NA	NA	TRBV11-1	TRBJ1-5	CASSERGGQPQHF	TGTGCCAGCAGCGAACGGGGTGGGCAGCCCCAGCATTTT
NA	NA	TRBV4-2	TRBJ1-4	CASSQEAGRTEKLFF	TGTGCCAGCAGCCAAGAAGCAGGGAGGACCGAAAAACTGTTTTTT
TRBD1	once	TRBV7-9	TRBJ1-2	CASSEDRGLTNYGYTF	TGTGCCAGCAGCGAGGACAGGGGGCTAACTAACTATGGCTACACCTTC
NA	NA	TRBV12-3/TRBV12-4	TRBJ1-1	CASSLERPEAFF	TGTGCCAGCAGTTTAGAACGGCCTGAAGCTTTCTTT